The clone carrying this T cell receptor (beta chain) was seen only a few times. Its antigen is as yet unknown. Germline-derived CDR1 and CDR2 are SGHTA and FQGNSA. The V end lost 5 bases, the J end lost 0 bases, and 17 bases lay between the germline ends. This CDR3 has 17 amino acids. These data originate in a study of blood T cells in healthy people across ages. Whole-study findings and limits: Donor CMV infection status was unknown, possibly confounding age-related changes in expanded clonotypes.

For the second PCR, which ran for about 6 to 11 cycles, a sample-barcoded 5' primer and a J-beta primer mix were used. A template-switch adaptor containing 12 random nucleotides labeled each cDNA molecule. One entry per CDR3 protein, called by TCRdb with MiXCR from the 5' RACE reads. Of hundreds of thousands of distinct CDR3 sequences in the sample, approximately 39% were seen once. The chain joins TRBV7-2 to TRBJ1-5; D remains ambiguous. The source is a woman in her sixties or seventies in good health. What was sequenced was blood. The DNA for the CDR3 is TGTGCCAGCAGCCCGACACCCACCACATATAGCAATCAGCCCCAGCATTTT. Translated, it gives CASSPTPTTYSNQPQHF.